Below are 26 T cell receptor beta chains sequenced from a single sample in a study of cytomegalovirus exposure and HLA in healthy donors. It was with 60 Vbeta and 13 Jbeta primers that the PCR ran. TCRdb's copy holds only in-frame clones and misses some; the assay was immunoSEQ multiplex PCR. The sample has approximately 170,000 clones, around 68% seen once; the top ten hold approximately 1.5%. The sequencing sample was made of PBMCs. These TCRs come from a man aged 50 to 59 in good health and CMV-seronegative.

The chain links TRBV6-6 to TRBJ1-6; maybe TRBD1 (6 bases). V was cut by 5 bases and J by 8 bases, with 10 bases left in between. This CDR3 has 13 residues. Germline V lookup: CDR1 MNHNY, CDR2 SVGAGI (reference sequence). The CDR3 loop reads CASSDRSDSPLHF. CDR3 nucleotides: TGTGCCAGCAGTGACAGGTCGGATTCACCCCTCCACTTT.

The chain couples TRBV5-4 to TRBJ1-2; D ambiguous. CDR3 length: 18 amino acids. V was pared by 1 base and J by 5 bases, with 24 bases between. From germline, CDR1 is SGHNT and CDR2 YYREEE (reference sequence). In nucleotides, the CDR3 is TGTGCCAGCAGCTTGAGAAGGGAGGGCCCTGGTTTGGGGTATGGCTACACCTTC. It yields the protein CASSLRREGPGLGYGYTF.

This chain links TRBV5-1 with TRBJ2-2; 10 bases map to TRBD1. Germline CDR1 SGHRS, CDR2 YFSETQ. V lost 4 bases and J lost 6; bases outside the gene matches: 9. The CDR3 is made up of 16 amino acids. The CDR3 reads CASSPGQGKGAGELFF. For the CDR3, the DNA is TGCGCCAGCAGCCCGGGACAGGGGAAGGGGGCCGGGGAGCTGTTTTTT.

The CDR3: CASSSTGSRQETQYF. CDR3 nucleotide sequence: TGTGCCAGCAGTTCGACAGGGTCTCGCCAAGAGACCCAGTACTTC. The chain combines TRBV2 with TRBJ2-5; 7 bases line up with TRBD1. From germline, CDR1 is SNHLY and CDR2 FYNNEI. The length of the CDR3 is 15 residues. J gave up 1 base and V 5 bases, and 7 bases lay outside the gene matches.

The V gene is TRBV12-2, the J gene TRBJ2-7; the listed D gene, TRBD2, was not tested against the DNA. TRBV12-2 is an annotated pseudogene. The CDR3 extends over 15 amino acids. The CDR3 here is CASRLGGTRPLEQYF. For the CDR3, the DNA is TGTGCAAGTCGCTTGGGAGGGACCCGGCCCCTGGAGCAGTACTTC.

This chain uses TRBV5-1 with TRBJ1-1, with 9 bases identical to TRBD1. V gave up 3 bases and J gave up 1 base; unmatched junction bases: 4. The CDR3 sequence is 15 residues long. The germline V gene encodes CDR1 SGHRS and CDR2 YFSETQ. CDR3: CASSWGDRENTEAFF. Here the CDR3 DNA reads TGCGCCAGCAGCTGGGGGGACAGGGAGAACACTGAAGCTTTCTTT. The full variable domain, its missing parts supplied by reference TRBV5-1 and TRBJ1-1, is KAGVTQTPRYLIKTRGQQVTLSCSPISGHRSVSWYQQTPGQGLQFLFEYFSETQRNKGNFPGRFSGRQFSNSRSEMNVSTLELGDSALYLCASSWGDRENTEAFFGQGTRLTVV.

This chain uses TRBV9 with TRBJ1-2; unclear D gene. The CDR3 runs to 15 residues. Trimming pared 2 bases from V and 1 base from J, leaving 12 bases between. Germline V gene sequence: CDR1 SGDLS, CDR2 YYNGEE. The DNA of the CDR3 is TGTGCCAGCAGCGTCGAAGGAGGCGTTAACTATGGCTACACCTTC. Amino acid sequence: CASSVEGGVNYGYTF.

This clone was counted a few times. The chain joins TRBV9 to TRBJ2-5; 10 bases align to TRBD1. Matching the DNA end better, TRBJ2-7 makes the J call doubtful. Per the germline V gene, CDR1 is SGDLS and CDR2 is YYNGEE. CDR3 length: 21 residues. The CDR3 coding sequence is TGTGCCAGCAGCGGGGAGACAGGGGGCGCCGACGTTTGGGGGTGGCCCTCCGAGCAGTACTTC. It specifies CASSGETGGADVWGWPSEQYF.

This clone was counted a single time. The chain couples TRBV27 to TRBJ2-3; the D is unclear. Germline V gene sequence: CDR1 MNHEY, CDR2 SMNVEV (reference sequence). Between the trimmed V and J ends, which lost 3 bases and 3 bases, there was a span of 19 bases. This CDR3 is built from 17 residues. The CDR3 loop reads CASSLIGFRLGTDTQYF. In DNA form, the CDR3 reads TGTGCCAGCAGTTTGATAGGCTTTAGGCTCGGGACAGATACGCAGTATTTT.

This chain links TRBV19 with TRBJ1-6; D is unresolved. This CDR3 contains 15 residues. V shed 2 bases and J shed 8 bases, with 13 bases lying between them. Germline CDR1 LNHDA, CDR2 SQIVND (reference sequence). The CDR3 coding sequence is TGTGCCAGTAGTATAAAGAACAGTAATTATTCACCCCTCCACTTT. The encoded protein is CASSIKNSNYSPLHF.

The J gene is TRBJ2-3, the V gene TRBV11-2, with 9 bases identical to TRBD1. Trimming removed 8 bases from V and 3 bases from J; junction bases left unmatched: 6. Germline-derived CDR1 and CDR2 are SGHAT and FQNNGV. The CDR3 runs 14 residues. Here the CDR3 reads CASGWTGATDTQYF. Written as DNA, the CDR3 is TGTGCCAGCGGATGGACAGGGGCAACAGATACGCAGTATTTT.

This clone was recorded once. The V and J genes are TRBV5-6 and TRBJ1-2; D is perhaps TRBD1 (5 bases). Deletions cut 3 bases from V and 4 bases from J, with 10 bases between. The CDR3 runs to 13 residues. Germline lookup yields CDR1 SGHDT and CDR2 YYEEEE. Written as DNA, the CDR3 is TGTGCCAGCAGCTCGGGACTGGTCTATGGCTACACCTTC. It encodes CASSSGLVYGYTF.

The chain recombines TRBV25-1 with TRBJ1-1, with 7 bases lining up with TRBD1. CDR1 MGHDK and CDR2 SYGVNS come from the germline V gene. The CDR3 length is 14 residues. The J segment lost 2 bases and the V segment lost 2 bases, leaving 2 bases of the junction unmatched. The CDR3 DNA sequence: TGTGCCAGCAGTGAAGGGGACAGAAACACTGAAGCTTTCTTT. It specifies CASSEGDRNTEAFF.

The chain uses TRBV5-1 and TRBJ1-2, with 7 bases aligning to TRBD1. CDR1 is SGHRS and CDR2 is YFSETQ in the germline V gene. V was clipped by 2 bases and J by 5 bases; unmatched bases: 6. This CDR3 contains 14 residues. The CDR3 spells CASSFETGQYGYTF. CDR3 coding DNA: TGCGCCAGCAGCTTCGAGACAGGGCAGTATGGCTACACCTTC.

The CDR3 DNA reads TGTGCCAGCCAGCGGGGGGGCCGGTACAATGAGCAGTTCTTC. It is translated as CASQRGGRYNEQFF. The rearrangement links TRBV6-5 to TRBJ2-1; TRBD2 matches at 10 bases. The CDR3 length is 14 residues. Germline CDR1 MNHEY, CDR2 SVGAGI. V lost 8 bases and J lost 4; bases outside the gene matches: 5.

This rearrangement joins TRBV28 to TRBJ1-3, with a tentative D call TRBD1 (5 bases). Germline-derived CDR1 and CDR2 are MDHEN and SYDVKM. The V and J ends lost 4 bases and 2 bases respectively, with 9 bases between them. This CDR3 region has 14 residues. Written as DNA, the CDR3 is TGTGCCAGCAGTTCGACAGTTACTGGAAACACCATATATTTT. It specifies CASSSTVTGNTIYF.

The chain carries TRBV11-2 and TRBJ2-7, with D hard to call. The CDR3 spans 13 residues. Germline loops: CDR1 SGHAT, CDR2 FQNNGV. Trimming removed 4 bases from V and 4 bases from J, with 11 bases in between. The CDR3 spells CASSYGRRYEQYF. The CDR3, as DNA: TGTGCCAGCAGCTATGGAAGGCGGTACGAGCAGTACTTC.

The rearrangement uses TRBV7-2 and TRBJ2-7; the match to TRBD2 covers 8 bases. The length of the CDR3 is 16 residues. With 5 bases clipped from V and 5 bases from J, the junction kept 14 bases outside the gene matches. Germline CDR1 is SGHTA and CDR2 is FQGNSA. In DNA, the CDR3 is TGTGCCAGCAGCCCCTCTCGGGCCCCGGGAGGGGACGAGCAGTACTTC. It encodes CASSPSRAPGGDEQYF.

The rearrangement links TRBV2 to TRBJ2-2; D possibly corresponds to TRBD2 (7 bases). Germline-derived CDR1 and CDR2 are SNHLY and FYNNEI. The CDR3 extends over 14 amino acids. Trimming left V 3 bases short and J 6 bases short, with 11 bases between. The CDR3 nucleotides are TGTGCCAGCAGTGAGAGGGGGGGGGCCGGGGAGCTGTTTTTT. As protein: CASSERGGAGELFF.

This chain uses TRBV7-9 with TRBJ1-6; tentatively, D is TRBD1 (5 bases). The CDR3 runs to 14 residues. The germline V gene encodes CDR1 SEHNR and CDR2 FQNEAQ (reference sequence). V shed 1 base and J shed 12 bases, with 13 bases lying between them. The DNA for the CDR3 is TGTGCCAGCAGCTTAGGGGGGGGTGTTGTACCCCTCCACTTT. The encoded protein is CASSLGGGVVPLHF.

This clone appeared a few times. The chain carries TRBV7-2 and TRBJ1-5; unclear D gene. CDR1 is SGHTA, CDR2 FQGNSA, per germline. Trimming removed 4 bases at V and 3 bases at J, with 13 bases between. The CDR3 runs 15 residues. The CDR3 DNA follows: TGTGCCAGCAGCTCCGGTGGGAGGGACAATCAGCCCCAGCATTTT. It is translated as CASSSGGRDNQPQHF.

The V gene is TRBV6-6, the J gene TRBJ2-3; 9 bases line up with TRBD2. Germline V CDR1 and CDR2: MNHNY, SVGAGI (reference sequence). V shed 0 bases and J 6 bases; nucleotides not matched to a gene: 7. This CDR3 contains 16 residues. CDR3 loop: CASSYSRAGGRDTQYF. The CDR3 DNA sequence: TGTGCCAGCAGTTACTCGAGGGCGGGGGGGCGGGATACGCAGTATTTT.

The chain links TRBV29-1 to TRBJ2-7; D remains ambiguous. This CDR3 contains 13 residues. Trimming stripped 0 bases from V and 2 bases from J, with 8 bases between. Germline assignment: CDR1 SQVTM and CDR2 ANQGSEA. The CDR3 region has the DNA TGCAGCGTTGAAGATGGCAGTACCTACGAGCAGTACTTC. Translation: CSVEDGSTYEQYF.

This clone was counted a few times. The V and J genes are TRBV6-5 and TRBJ2-3; 7 bases align to TRBD1. This CDR3 has 13 residues. J lost 2 bases, V lost 6 bases, and 2 bases had no gene match. Germline loops: CDR1 MNHEY, CDR2 SVGAGI. CDR3 coding DNA: TGTGCCAGCAGCGACAGGGCCACAGATACGCAGTATTTT. Amino acid sequence: CASSDRATDTQYF.

The V gene is TRBV14, the J gene TRBJ2-4; D unresolved. CDR3 length equals 14 residues. Germline CDR1 and CDR2: SGHDN and FVKESK. V lost 5 bases, J lost 0 bases, and 8 bases lay in between. The CDR3 DNA reads TGTGCCAGCAGCGTCCGAGGAGCCAAAAACATTCAGTACTTC. This translates into CASSVRGAKNIQYF. The full variable domain, with the rest looked up from reference TRBV14 and TRBJ2-4, is EAGVTQFPSHSVIEKGQTVTLRCDPISGHDNLYWYRRVMGKEIKFLLHFVKESKQDESGMPNNRFLAERTGGTYSTLKVQPAELEDSGVYFCASSVRGAKNIQYFGAGTRLSVL.

The chain carries TRBV9 and TRBJ1-2, with a tentative D call TRBD1 (5 bases). CDR1 is SGDLS and CDR2 is YYNGEE in the germline V gene. The V gene lost 2 bases and the J gene lost 7 bases, with 12 bases spanning the gap. The CDR3 runs to 13 residues. CDR3 region: CASSVTREGGYTF. The DNA for the CDR3 is TGTGCCAGCAGCGTGACCAGGGAGGGTGGCTACACCTTC.